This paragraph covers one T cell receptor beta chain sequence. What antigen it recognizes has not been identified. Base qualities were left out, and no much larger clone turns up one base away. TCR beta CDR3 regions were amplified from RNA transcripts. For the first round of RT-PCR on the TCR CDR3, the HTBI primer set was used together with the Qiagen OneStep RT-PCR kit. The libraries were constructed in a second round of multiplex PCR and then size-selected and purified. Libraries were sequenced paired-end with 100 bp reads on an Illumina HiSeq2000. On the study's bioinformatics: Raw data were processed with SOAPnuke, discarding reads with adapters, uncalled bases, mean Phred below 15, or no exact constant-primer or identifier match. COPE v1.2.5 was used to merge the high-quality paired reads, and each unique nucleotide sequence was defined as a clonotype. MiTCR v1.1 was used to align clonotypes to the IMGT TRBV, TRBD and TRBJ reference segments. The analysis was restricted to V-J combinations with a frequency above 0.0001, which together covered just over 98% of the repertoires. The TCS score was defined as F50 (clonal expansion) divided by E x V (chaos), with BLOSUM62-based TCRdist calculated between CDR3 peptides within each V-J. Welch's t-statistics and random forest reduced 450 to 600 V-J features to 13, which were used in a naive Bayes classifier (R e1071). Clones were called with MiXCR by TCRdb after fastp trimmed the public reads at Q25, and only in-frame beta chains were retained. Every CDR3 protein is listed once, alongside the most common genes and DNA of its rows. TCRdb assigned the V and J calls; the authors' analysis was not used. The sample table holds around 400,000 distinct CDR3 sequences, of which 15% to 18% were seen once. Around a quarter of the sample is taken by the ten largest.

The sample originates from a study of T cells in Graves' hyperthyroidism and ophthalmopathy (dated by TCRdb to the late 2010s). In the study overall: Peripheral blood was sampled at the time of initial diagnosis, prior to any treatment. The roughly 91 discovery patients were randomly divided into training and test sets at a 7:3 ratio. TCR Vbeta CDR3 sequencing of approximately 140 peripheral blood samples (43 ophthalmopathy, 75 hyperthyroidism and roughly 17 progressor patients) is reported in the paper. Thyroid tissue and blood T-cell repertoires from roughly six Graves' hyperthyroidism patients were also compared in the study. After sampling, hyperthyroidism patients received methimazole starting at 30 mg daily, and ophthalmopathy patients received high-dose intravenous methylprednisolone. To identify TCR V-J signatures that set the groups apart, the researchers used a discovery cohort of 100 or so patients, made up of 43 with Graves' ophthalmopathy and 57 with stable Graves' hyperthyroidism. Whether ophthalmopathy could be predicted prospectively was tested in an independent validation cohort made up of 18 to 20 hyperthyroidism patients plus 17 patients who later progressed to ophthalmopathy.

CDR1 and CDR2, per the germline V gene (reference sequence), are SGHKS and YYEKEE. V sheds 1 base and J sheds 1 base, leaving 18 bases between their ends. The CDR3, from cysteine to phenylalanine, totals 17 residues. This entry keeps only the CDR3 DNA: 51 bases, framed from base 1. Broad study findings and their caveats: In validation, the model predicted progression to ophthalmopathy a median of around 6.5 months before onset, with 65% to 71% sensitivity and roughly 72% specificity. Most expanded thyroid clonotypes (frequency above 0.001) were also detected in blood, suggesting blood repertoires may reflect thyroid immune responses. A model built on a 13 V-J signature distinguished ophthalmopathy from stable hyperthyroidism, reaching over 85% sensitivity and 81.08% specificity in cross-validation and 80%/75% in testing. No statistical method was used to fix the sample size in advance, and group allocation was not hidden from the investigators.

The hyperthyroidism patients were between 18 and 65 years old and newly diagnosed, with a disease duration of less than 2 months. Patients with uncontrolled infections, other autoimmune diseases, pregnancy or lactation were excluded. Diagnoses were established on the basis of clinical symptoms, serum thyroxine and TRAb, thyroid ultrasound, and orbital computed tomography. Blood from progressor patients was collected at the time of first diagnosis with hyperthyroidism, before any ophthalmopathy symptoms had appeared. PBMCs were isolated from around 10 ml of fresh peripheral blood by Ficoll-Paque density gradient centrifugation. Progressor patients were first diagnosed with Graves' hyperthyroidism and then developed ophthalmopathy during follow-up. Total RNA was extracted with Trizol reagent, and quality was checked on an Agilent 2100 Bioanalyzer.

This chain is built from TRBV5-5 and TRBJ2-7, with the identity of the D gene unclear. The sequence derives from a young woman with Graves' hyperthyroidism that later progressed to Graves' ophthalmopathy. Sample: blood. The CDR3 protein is CASSLSSWVLASYEQYF. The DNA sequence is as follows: TGTGCCAGCAGCTTGTCTAGTTGGGTCCTCGCATCCTACGAGCAGTACTTC.